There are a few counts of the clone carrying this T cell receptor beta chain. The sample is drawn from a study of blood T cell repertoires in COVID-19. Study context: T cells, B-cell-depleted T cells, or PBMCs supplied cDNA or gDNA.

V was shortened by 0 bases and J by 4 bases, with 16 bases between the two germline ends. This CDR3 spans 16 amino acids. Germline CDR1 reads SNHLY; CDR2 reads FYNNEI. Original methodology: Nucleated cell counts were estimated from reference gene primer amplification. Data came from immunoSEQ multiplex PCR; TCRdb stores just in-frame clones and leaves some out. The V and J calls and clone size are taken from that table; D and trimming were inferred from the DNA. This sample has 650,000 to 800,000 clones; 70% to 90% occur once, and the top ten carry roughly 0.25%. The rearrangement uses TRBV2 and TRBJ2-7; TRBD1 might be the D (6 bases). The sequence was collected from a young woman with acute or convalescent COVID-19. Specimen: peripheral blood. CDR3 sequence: CASSEALGDIRYEQYF. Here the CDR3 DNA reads TGTGCCAGCAGTGAAGCGCTAGGGGACATTAGGTACGAGCAGTACTTC.